This T cell receptor (beta chain) emerged from a study of shared clonotypes between healthy human individuals. Some clones are missing from TCRdb's copy, which holds only in-frame ones; the method was immunoSEQ multiplex PCR. The sample holds millions of clones, roughly 92% seen once. Sequenced input: naive CD4+ T cells sorted from blood. Subset in this sample: CD45RA+ positively selected. This clonotype originated in a man aged 18 to 30 in good health.

CDR3 region: CASSQGGGATEAFF. In DNA form, the CDR3 reads TGCGCCAGCAGCCAAGGTGGGGGGGCAACTGAAGCTTTCTTT. J is TRBJ1-1 and V is TRBV4-1; tentatively, D is TRBD1 (6 bases). CDR3 length equals 14 residues. The ends were cut back, 1 base at V and 5 bases at J, with 11 bases in the middle. In germline, CDR1 is MGHRA, CDR2 YSYEKL.